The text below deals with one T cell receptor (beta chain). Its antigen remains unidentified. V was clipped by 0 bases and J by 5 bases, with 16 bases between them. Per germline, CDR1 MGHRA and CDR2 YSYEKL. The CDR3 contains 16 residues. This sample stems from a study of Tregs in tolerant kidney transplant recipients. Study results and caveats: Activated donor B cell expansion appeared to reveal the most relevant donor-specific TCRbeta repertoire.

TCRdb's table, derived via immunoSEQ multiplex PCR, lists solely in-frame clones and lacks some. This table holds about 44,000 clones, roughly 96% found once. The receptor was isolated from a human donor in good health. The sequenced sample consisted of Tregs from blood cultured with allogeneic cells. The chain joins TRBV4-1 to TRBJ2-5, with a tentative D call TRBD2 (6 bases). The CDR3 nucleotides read TGCGCCAGCAGCCAAGAGCCGGGACTGAGAAAGGAGACCCAGTACTTC. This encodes CASSQEPGLRKETQYF.